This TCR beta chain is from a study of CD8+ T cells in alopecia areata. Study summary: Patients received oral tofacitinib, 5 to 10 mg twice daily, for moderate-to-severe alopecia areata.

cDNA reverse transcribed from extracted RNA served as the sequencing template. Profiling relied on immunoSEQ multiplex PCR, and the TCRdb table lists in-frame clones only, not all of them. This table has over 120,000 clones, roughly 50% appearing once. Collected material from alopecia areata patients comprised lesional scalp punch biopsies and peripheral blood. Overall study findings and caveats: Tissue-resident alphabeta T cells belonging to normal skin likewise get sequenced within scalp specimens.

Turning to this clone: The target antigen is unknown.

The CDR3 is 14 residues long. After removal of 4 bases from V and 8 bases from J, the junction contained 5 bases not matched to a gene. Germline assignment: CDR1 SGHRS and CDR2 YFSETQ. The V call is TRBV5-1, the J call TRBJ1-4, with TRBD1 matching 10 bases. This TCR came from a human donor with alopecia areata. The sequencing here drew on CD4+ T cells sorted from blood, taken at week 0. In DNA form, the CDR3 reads TGCGCCAGCAGCCCTGGGACAGGGGAGGAAAAACTGTTTTTT. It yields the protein CASSPGTGEEKLFF.